The clone carrying this T cell receptor (beta chain) was picked up a small number of times. Antigen unknown. This specimen belongs to a study of cytomegalovirus exposure and HLA in healthy donors. The study, taken as a whole, reports: It was shown in a later analysis that HLA-associated TCR beta chains were more clonally expanded than other, equally common chains. For most subjects, TCR beta sequences were reported to predict HLA-A and HLA-B alleles with accuracy. A missense DCLRE1C variant was associated with V- and J-gene trimming of TCR beta chains in a later analysis, and an independent cohort replicated the association.

V lost 4 bases, J lost 4 bases, and 8 bases stayed unmatched. This CDR3 spans 15 amino acids. Germline V gene lookup returns CDR1 SGHRS and CDR2 YFSETQ. PCR involved 60 Vbeta and 13 Jbeta primers. Sequencing was performed with immunoSEQ multiplex PCR; in TCRdb, only in-frame clones are kept and a portion is missing. Of about 180,000 clones in the sample, 70% to 85% were seen once. The source of this sequence is a woman aged 40 to 50 in good health and CMV-seronegative. The V call is TRBV5-1, the J call TRBJ1-1; 9 positions match TRBD1. Sequencing was carried out using PBMCs. CDR3 residues: CASSVQGAKITEAFF. The CDR3 DNA reads TGCGCCAGCAGCGTACAGGGGGCAAAAATCACTGAAGCTTTCTTT.